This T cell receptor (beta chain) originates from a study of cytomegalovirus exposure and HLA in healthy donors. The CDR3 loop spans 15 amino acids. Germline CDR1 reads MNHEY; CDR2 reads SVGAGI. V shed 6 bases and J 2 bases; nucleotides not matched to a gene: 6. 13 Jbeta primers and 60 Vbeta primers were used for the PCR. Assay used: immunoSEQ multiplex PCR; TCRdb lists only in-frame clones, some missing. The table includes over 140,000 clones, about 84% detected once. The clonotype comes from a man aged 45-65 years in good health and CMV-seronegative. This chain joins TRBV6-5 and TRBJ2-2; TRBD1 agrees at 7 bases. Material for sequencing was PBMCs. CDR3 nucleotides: TGTGCCAGCAGGACAACAGGGGCCAACACCGGGGAGCTGTTTTTT. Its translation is CASRTTGANTGELFF.